The T cell receptor beta chain described here comes from a study of identical twins. There were only healthy Caucasians among the donors. Each CDR3 protein gets one entry after TCRdb re-called the 5' RACE reads with MiXCR. The sample holds 450,000 or so distinct CDR3 sequences, roughly an eighth seen once. Germline CDR1 is SQVTM and CDR2 is ANQGSEA. V was shortened by 3 bases and J by 10 bases, with 13 bases between the two germline ends. The CDR3 runs 12 residues. These data were also reused for a study on yellow fever vaccine responses in identical twins.

Source material: CD4+ T cells sorted from blood. This chain joins TRBV29-1 and TRBJ2-1, with D perhaps matching TRBD1 or TRBD2 (5 bases each). The source is a young woman in good health. The CDR3 DNA sequence: TGCAGCGTTGACGAACCGGGGCAAGAGCAGTTCTTC. Protein sequence: CSVDEPGQEQFF.